What follows are 2 T cell receptor beta chains derived from one specimen sequenced in a study of vaccination effects on CD4 cells after COVID-19. Clones were sequenced by immunoSEQ multiplex PCR, and TCRdb holds only the in-frame ones, with some missing. The profile covers around 71,000 clones, with over 65% appearing a single time and approximately 3.8% taken by the ten largest. No antigen has been identified for these receptors. Expansion of antigen-specific CD4+ T cells with viral peptide pools was carried out by the ViraFEST assay before sequencing. Isolation of CD4+ T cells took place after ten to eleven days of culture. Vaccinated recipients, who were negative for nucleocapsid antibodies, had no history of SARS-CoV-2 infection. The sample was CD4+ T cells from PBMCs cultured with HCoV-OC43 spike peptides, taken before COVID-19 vaccination. Documented subset: HCoV-OC43 spike overlapping peptide pool stimulation. The receptors shown here come from a human donor who received a COVID-19 vaccine.

The CDR3 loop is CASSHSTDRLEQFF. CDR3 DNA sequence: TGCGCCAGCAGCCATTCCACCGACAGGCTTGAGCAGTTCTTC. The V gene is TRBV4-3, the J gene TRBJ2-1, with D perhaps matching TRBD1 (6 bases). Per germline, CDR1 LGHNA and CDR2 YSLEER. The CDR3 loop spans 14 amino acids. The germline V and J ends were trimmed by 3 bases and 9 bases, with 15 bases remaining between them.

The gene calls are TRBV9 and TRBJ2-3; 8 positions agree with TRBD2. The CDR3 consists of 16 residues. Germline V gene data show CDR1 as SGDLS and CDR2 as YYNGEE. The junction had 7 bases not matched to a gene; V was cut back by 4 bases and J by 0 bases. CDR3 sequence reads: CASSRVAGSSTDTQYF. The CDR3 DNA follows: TGTGCCAGCAGCAGGGTAGCGGGGTCTAGCACAGATACGCAGTATTTT.